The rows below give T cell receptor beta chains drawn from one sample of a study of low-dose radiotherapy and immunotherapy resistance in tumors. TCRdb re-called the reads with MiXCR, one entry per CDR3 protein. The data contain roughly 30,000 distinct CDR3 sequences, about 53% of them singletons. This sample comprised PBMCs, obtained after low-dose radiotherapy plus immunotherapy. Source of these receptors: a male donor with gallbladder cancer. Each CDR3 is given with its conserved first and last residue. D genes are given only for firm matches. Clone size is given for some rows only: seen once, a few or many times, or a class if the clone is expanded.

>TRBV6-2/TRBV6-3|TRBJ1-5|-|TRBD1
TGTGCCAGCAGACCCGGGACAGAGGCTCAGCCCCAGCATTTT
CASRPGTEAQPQHF
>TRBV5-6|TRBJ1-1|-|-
TGTGCCAGCAGCGTCATCGACAGACCGAACACTGAAGCTTTCTTT
CASSVIDRPNTEAFF
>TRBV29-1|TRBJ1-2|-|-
TGCAGCGTTGAAATAACAGATTCTAACTATGGCTACACCTTC
CSVEITDSNYGYTF
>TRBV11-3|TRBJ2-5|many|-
TGTGCCAGCAGCTTAGATCGCTGGGAGACCCAGTACTTC
CASSLDRWETQYF
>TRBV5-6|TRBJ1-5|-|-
TGTGCCAGCAGCCGTGGTCCAAGCGGGCAGCCCCAGCATTTT
CASSRGPSGQPQHF
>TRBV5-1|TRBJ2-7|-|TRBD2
TGCGCCAGCAGCGAGGGACTAGCGGGAGGCGAGCAGTACTTC
CASSEGLAGGEQYF
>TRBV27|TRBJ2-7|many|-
TGTGCCAGCAGTTTAATAGGGGATAGCTCCTACGAGCAGTACTTC
CASSLIGDSSYEQYF
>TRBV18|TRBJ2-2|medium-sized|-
TGTGCCAGCTCACTCTCCCGGGTACCAGAAAACACCGGGGAGCTGTTTTTT
CASSLSRVPENTGELFF
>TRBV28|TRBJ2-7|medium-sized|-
TGTGCCAGCAGTCCCCCCGGGACGGTCTACGAGCAGTACTTC
CASSPPGTVYEQYF
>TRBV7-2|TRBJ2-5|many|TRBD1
TGTGCCAGCAGCTTCCACGGACAGGTGATTCAAGAGACCCAGTACTTC
CASSFHGQVIQETQYF
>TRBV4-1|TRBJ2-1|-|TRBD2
TGCGCCAGCAGCCAATTTCGCGGGGGGGCCCGGTCCTACAATGAGCAGTTCTTC
CASSQFRGGARSYNEQFF
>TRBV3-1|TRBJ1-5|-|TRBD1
TGTGCCAGCAGCCAAACAGGACAGGGTCTGCATTTT
CASSQTGQGLHF
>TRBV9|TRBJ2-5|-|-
TGTGCCAGCAGCGTCTCGGGATCGGGTTTTCGGGAGACCCAGTACTTC
CASSVSGSGFRETQYF
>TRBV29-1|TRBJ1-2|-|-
TGCAGCGTTGAACAGGGAAGGAACTATGGCTACACCTTC
CSVEQGRNYGYTF
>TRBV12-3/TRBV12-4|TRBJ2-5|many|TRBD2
TGTGCCAGCAGTGACCTTCGGGGGGGAGAGACCCAGTACTTC
CASSDLRGGETQYF
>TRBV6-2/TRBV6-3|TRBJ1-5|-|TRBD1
TGTGCCAGCAGTATCGACAGGGGGCCTAATCAGCCCCAGCATTTT
CASSIDRGPNQPQHF
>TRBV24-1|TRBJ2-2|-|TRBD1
TGTGCCACCAGTGATATCGGGACAGGGGTCACCGGGGAGCTGTTTTTT
CATSDIGTGVTGELFF
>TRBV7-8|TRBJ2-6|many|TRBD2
TGTGCCAGCAGCTGGGAGGGCCGCTCTGGGGCCAACGTCCTGACTTTC
CASSWEGRSGANVLTF
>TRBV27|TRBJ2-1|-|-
TGTGCCAGCAGGGATAACCACTACAATGAGCAGTTCTTC
CASRDNHYNEQFF
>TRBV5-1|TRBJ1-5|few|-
TGCGCCAGCAGCTTAAGAGGGGACGGGGATCAGCCCCAGCATTTT
CASSLRGDGDQPQHF
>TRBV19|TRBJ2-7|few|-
TGTGCCAGTAGCACCGGGACGGGGGTTTCTTACGAGCAGTACTTC
CASSTGTGVSYEQYF
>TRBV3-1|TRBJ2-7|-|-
TGTGCCAGCAGCCAACTTCTGCAGGGGTCTAGCGAGCAGTACTTC
CASSQLLQGSSEQYF
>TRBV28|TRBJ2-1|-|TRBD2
TGTGCCAGCAGCCCCCTCGTTAGCGGGAGTTTCAATGAGCAGTTC
CASSPLVSGSFNEQF
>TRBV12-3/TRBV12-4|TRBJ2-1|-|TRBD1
TGTGCCAGCAGTTTTAAGGGGGTGTGGGACAGGGTCAATGAGCAGTTCTTC
CASSFKGVWDRVNEQFF
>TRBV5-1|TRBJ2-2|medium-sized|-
TGCGCCAGCAGCTTGTACAGCGCCGGGGAGCTGTTTTTT
CASSLYSAGELFF
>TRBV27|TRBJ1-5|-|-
TGTGCCAGCACGTCCGGCACCCAGCCCCAGCATTTT
CASTSGTQPQHF
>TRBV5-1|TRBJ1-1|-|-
TGCGCCAGCAGCTTGGTAGGGGCGGACACTGAAGCTTTCTTT
CASSLVGADTEAFF
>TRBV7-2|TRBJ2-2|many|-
TGTGCCAGCAGCTTAGTTGAGGGGGGGGAGCTGTTTTTT
CASSLVEGGELFF
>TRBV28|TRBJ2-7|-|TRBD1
TGTGCCAGCAGGAGAACCGGGACAGGGGGCTCCTACGAGCAGTACTTC
CASRRTGTGGSYEQYF
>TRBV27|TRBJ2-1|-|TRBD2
TGTGCCAGCAGTTTAAGGCGGGGGGGCCTGCATGAGCAGTTCTTC
CASSLRRGGLHEQFF
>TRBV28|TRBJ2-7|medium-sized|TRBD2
TGTGCCAGCCGAGAGAGACTAGCGGGCTACGAGCAGTACTTC
CASRERLAGYEQYF
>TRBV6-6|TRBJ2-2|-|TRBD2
TGTGCCAGTCATGGACTAGCGGGAGCCGCCGGGGAGCTGTTTTTT
CASHGLAGAAGELFF
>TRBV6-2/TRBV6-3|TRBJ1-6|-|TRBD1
TGTGCCAGCAGTTCAATACAGGGGGGTAGTAATTCACCCCTCCACTTT
CASSSIQGGSNSPLHF
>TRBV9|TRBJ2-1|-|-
TGTGCCAGCAGCGTAGACGGGGGCCTCAATGAGCAGTTCTTC
CASSVDGGLNEQFF
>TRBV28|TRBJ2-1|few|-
TGTGCCAGCAGTGTACAGGGATACAATGAGCAGTTCTTC
CASSVQGYNEQFF
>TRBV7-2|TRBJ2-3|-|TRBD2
TGTGCCAGCAGCTTAGGCGGGAGCGTGGATACGCAGTATTTT
CASSLGGSVDTQYF
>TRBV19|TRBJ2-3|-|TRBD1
TGTGCCACCGGACAGGGCGGCACAGATACGCAGTATTTT
CATGQGGTDTQYF
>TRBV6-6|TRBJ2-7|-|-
TGTGCCAGCAGTCCCACCGGAACGTACGAGCAGTACTTC
CASSPTGTYEQYF
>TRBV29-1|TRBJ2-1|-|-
TGCAGCGCCAACTCACGAGGGAGCTCCTACAATGAGCAGTTCTTC
CSANSRGSSYNEQFF
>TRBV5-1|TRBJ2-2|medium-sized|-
TGCGCCAGCAGCGTGAACAGAAACACCGGGGAGCTGTTTTTT
CASSVNRNTGELFF
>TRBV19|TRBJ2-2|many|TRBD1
TGTGCCAGTAGTATGGCCCGGGACAGGGTTATCACCGGGGAGCTGTTTTTT
CASSMARDRVITGELFF